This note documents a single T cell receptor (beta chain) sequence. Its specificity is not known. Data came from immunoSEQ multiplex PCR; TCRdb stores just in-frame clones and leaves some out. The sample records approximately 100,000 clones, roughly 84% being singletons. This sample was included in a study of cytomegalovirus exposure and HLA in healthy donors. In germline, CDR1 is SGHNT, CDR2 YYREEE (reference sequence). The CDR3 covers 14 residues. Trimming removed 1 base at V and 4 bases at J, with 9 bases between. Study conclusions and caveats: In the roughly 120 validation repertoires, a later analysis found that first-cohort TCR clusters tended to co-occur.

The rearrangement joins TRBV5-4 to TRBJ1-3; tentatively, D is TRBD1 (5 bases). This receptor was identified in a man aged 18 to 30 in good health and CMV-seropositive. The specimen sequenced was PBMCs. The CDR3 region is CASSLIGVGNTIYF. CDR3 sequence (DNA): TGTGCCAGCAGCTTGATAGGGGTCGGAAACACCATATATTTT.